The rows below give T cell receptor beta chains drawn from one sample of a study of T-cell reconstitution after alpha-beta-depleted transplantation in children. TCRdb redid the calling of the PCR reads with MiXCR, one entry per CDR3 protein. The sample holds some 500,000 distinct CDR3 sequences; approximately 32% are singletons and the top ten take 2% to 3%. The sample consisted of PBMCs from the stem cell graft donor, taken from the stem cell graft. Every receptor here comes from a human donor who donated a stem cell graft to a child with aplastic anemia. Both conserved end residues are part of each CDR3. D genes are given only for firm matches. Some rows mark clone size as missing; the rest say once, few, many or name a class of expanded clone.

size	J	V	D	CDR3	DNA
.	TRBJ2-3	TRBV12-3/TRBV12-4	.	CASSPQAGLPTDTQYF	TGTGCCAGCAGTCCTCAGGCAGGGCTACCAACAGATACGCAGTATTTT
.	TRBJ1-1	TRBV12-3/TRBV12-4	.	CASKYGNGEAFF	TGTGCCAGCAAATATGGGAACGGTGAAGCTTTCTTT
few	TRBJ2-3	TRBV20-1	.	CSAPPDHQRTDTQYF	TGCAGTGCTCCTCCGGACCACCAGCGCACAGATACGCAGTATTTT
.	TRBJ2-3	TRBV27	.	CASSWSLESTDTQYF	TGTGCCAGCAGTTGGTCCCTAGAGAGCACAGATACGCAGTATTTT
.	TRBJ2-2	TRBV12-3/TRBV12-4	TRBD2	CASSLSGRSPLAGELFF	TGTGCCAGCAGTCTTAGCGGGAGGTCCCCCTTAGCCGGGGAGCTGTTTTTT
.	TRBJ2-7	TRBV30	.	CAWSIPGTRKSYEQYF	TGTGCCTGGAGCATCCCCGGGACTCGGAAGTCATACGAGCAGTACTTC
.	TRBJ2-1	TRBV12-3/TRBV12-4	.	CASSPWVADYNEQFF	TGTGCCAGCAGCCCCTGGGTAGCGGACTACAATGAGCAGTTCTTC
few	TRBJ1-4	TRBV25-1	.	CASSDGGAGEKLFF	TGTGCCAGCAGTGATGGGGGTGCCGGGGAAAAACTGTTTTTT
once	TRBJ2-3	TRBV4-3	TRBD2	CASSPRVVAGRRTQYF	TGCGCCAGCAGCCCGAGGGTAGTAGCGGGGAGGCGTACGCAGTATTTT
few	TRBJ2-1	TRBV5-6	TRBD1	CASQPGQGAGEQFF	TGTGCCAGCCAGCCGGGACAGGGGGCAGGTGAGCAGTTCTTC
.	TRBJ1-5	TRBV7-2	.	CASSSQGFNQPQHF	TGTGCCAGCAGCTCACAGGGATTCAATCAGCCCCAGCATTTT
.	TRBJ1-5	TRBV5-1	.	CASSLRGGSQPQHF	TGCGCCAGCAGCTTGAGGGGTGGGAGTCAGCCCCAGCATTTT
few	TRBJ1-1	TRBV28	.	CASSTRGVEAFF	TGTGCCAGCTCCACTCGTGGTGTTGAAGCTTTCTTT
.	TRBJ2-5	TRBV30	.	CAWKGTGSRRETQYF	TGTGCCTGGAAAGGGACCGGTAGCCGGAGAGAGACCCAGTACTTC
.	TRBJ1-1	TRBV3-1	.	CASSQVFGSHLRTEAFF	TGTGCCAGCAGCCAAGTTTTCGGCAGCCACCTGAGGACTGAAGCTTTCTTT
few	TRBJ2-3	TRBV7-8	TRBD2	CASSFLGLVTTDTQYF	TGTGCCAGCAGCTTTCTGGGACTAGTAACCACAGATACGCAGTATTTT
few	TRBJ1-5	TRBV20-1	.	CSAPNPRRALTQPQHF	TGCAGTGCTCCCAACCCCAGGAGGGCCCTGACCCAGCCCCAGCATTTT
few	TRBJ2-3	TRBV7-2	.	CASSSGAGTSQYF	TGTGCCAGCAGCTCGGGGGCCGGGACGTCGCAGTATTTT
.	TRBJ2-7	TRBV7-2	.	CASSLAGESYEQYF	TGTGCCAGCAGCTTAGCGGGAGAGTCCTACGAGCAGTACTTC
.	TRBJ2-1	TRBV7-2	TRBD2	CASSPSTSGSQYEQFF	TGTGCCAGCAGCCCCTCGACTAGCGGGAGTCAGTATGAGCAGTTCTTC
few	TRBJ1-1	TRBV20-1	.	CSARGLTEAFF	TGCAGTGCTAGAGGGTTAACTGAAGCTTTCTTT
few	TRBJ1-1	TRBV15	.	CATSSQGYTEAFF	TGTGCCACCAGCTCACAGGGTTACACTGAAGCTTTCTTT
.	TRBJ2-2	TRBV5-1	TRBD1	CASSARTGANTGELFF	TGCGCCAGCAGCGCAAGGACAGGGGCGAACACCGGGGAGCTGTTTTTT
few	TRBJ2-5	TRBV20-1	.	CSARGGGSTVETQYF	TGCAGTGCTAGAGGGGGGGGCAGCACAGTCGAGACCCAGTACTTC
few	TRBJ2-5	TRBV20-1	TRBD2	CSARELAGVETQYF	TGCAGTGCTAGAGAACTAGCGGGAGTGGAGACCCAGTACTTC
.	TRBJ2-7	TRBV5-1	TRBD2	CASSLRLAGTPGLREQYF	TGCGCCAGCAGTCTAAGACTAGCGGGAACTCCGGGGCTGAGAGAGCAGTACTTC
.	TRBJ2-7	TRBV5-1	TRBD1	CASSLKTGTNSYEQYF	TGCGCCAGCAGCTTGAAGACAGGGACAAACTCCTACGAGCAGTACTTC
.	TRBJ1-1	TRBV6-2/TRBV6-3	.	CASRIPGESVNTEAFF	TGTGCCAGCAGGATTCCTGGTGAGAGTGTGAACACTGAAGCTTTCTTT
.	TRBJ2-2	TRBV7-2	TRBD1	CASSVRGLNTGELFF	TGTGCCAGCAGCGTCAGGGGGCTGAACACCGGGGAGCTGTTTTTT
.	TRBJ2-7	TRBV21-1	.	CARACGQQRYEQYF	TGTGCCAGGGCTTGCGGACAACAGCGTTACGAGCAGTACTTC
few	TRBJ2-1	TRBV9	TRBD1	CASSVDRGVTYNEQFF	TGTGCCAGCAGCGTCGACAGGGGAGTTACCTACAATGAGCAGTTCTTC
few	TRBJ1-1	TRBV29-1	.	CSVEGKAFF	TGCAGCGTTGAAGGGAAAGCTTTCTTT
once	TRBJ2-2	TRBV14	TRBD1	CASSPGTGFTGELFF	TGTGCCAGCAGCCCCGGGACAGGATTCACCGGGGAGCTGTTTTTT
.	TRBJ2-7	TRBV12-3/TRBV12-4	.	CASSPNGVAEQYF	TGTGCCAGCAGTCCCAACGGGGTTGCCGAGCAGTACTTC
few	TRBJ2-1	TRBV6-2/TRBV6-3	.	CASSYSSPRNEQFF	TGTGCCAGCAGTTACTCGAGCCCTAGGAATGAGCAGTTCTTC
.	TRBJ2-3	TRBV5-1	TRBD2	CASSPGGSLGTQYF	TGCGCCAGCAGCCCCGGCGGGAGTTTAGGAACGCAGTATTTT
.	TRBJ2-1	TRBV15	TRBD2	CATSGGSGMHNEQFF	TGTGCCACCAGCGGGGGGAGCGGGATGCACAATGAGCAGTTCTTC
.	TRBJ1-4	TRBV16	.	CASSPVAANEKLFF	TGTGCCAGCAGCCCGGTAGCAGCTAATGAAAAACTGTTTTTT
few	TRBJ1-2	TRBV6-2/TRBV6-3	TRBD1	CASSTGQEVGGYTF	TGTGCCAGCAGTACGGGACAGGAAGTAGGTGGCTACACCTTC
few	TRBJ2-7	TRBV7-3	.	CASSFGGAYEQYF	TGTGCCAGCAGCTTTGGCGGAGCCTACGAGCAGTACTTC
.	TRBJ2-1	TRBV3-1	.	CASSQGQAGHAEQFF	TGTGCCAGCAGCCAAGGGCAAGCGGGACACGCTGAGCAGTTCTTC
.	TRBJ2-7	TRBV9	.	CDSSAVADSGIHEQYF	TGTGACAGCAGCGCCGTGGCGGACAGTGGTATCCACGAGCAGTACTTC
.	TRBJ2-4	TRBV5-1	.	CASSLNGIENIQYF	TGCGCCAGCAGCTTGAACGGGATTGAAAACATTCAGTACTTC